Shown below are 23 T cell receptor beta chains from a single sample sequenced in a study of blood T cell repertoires in COVID-19 (dated by TCRdb to 2019 to 2021). Libraries were made using the immunoSEQ multiplex PCR assay. The table comes from immuneACCESS by way of TCRdb, which keeps in-frame sequences with V and J called. Part of the clones is missing from these tables; in studies checked, under half for an unresolved V gene and the rest for unknown reasons. The sample table shows tens of thousands of clones, and approximately 90% are seen once. Clones ranked in the top ten supply 4.5% to 6% of the sample. Source material: peripheral blood. These receptors all stem from a woman aged 80 or older with active COVID-19.

This clone was recorded a few times. The V call is TRBV28, the J call TRBJ2-7, with 11 bases fitting TRBD2. Losses at the gene ends were 6 bases for V and 1 base for J; bases not matched to a gene: 5. CDR1 MDHEN and CDR2 SYDVKM come from the germline V gene. The CDR3 loop spans 15 amino acids. The CDR3 DNA sequence: TGTGCCAGCAGCCTCGGGACTAGCGGATCCTACGAGCAGTACTTC. Translated, it gives CASSLGTSGSYEQYF.

This chain links TRBV4-3 with TRBJ2-7; D might be TRBD1 (5 bases). The CDR3 consists of 14 residues. V was cut by 0 bases and J by 3 bases, with 9 bases left in between. Germline V gene data show CDR1 as LGHNA and CDR2 as YSLEER. DNA for the CDR3: TGCGCCAGCAGCCAAGAACACAGGATCTACGAGCAGTACTTC. Amino acid sequence: CASSQEHRIYEQYF.

This sequence joins TRBV7-2 and TRBJ2-3; D perhaps matches TRBD2 (6 bases). Germline CDR1 SGHTA, CDR2 FQGNSA. V dropped 5 bases and J dropped 2 bases, with 14 bases sitting between them. The CDR3 loop spans 15 amino acids. In DNA form, the CDR3 reads TGTGCCAGCAGCCCTGGGTGGGGGGTCACAGATACGCAGTATTTT. This sequence encodes CASSPGWGVTDTQYF.

The DNA for the CDR3 is TGCGCCAGCAGCCCACTAGCGAGGTCCTACGAGCAGTACTTC. Its protein product is CASSPLARSYEQYF. V is TRBV4-1 and J is TRBJ2-7, with 7 bases lining up with TRBD2. Looked up from germline, CDR1 is MGHRA and CDR2 is YSYEKL. CDR3 length: 14 amino acids. The V gene end was trimmed by 4 bases and the J gene end by 1 base; junction bases not matched to a gene: 4.

The rearrangement joins TRBV7-2 to TRBJ2-7; no clear D gene. Trimming left V 7 bases short and J 3 bases short, with 16 bases between. Germline V CDR1 and CDR2: SGHTA, FQGNSA. The CDR3 has 14 residues. The CDR3 DNA sequence: TGTGCCAGCACCCCCCGCAGCGCTTTCTACGAGCAGTACTTC. It translates to CASTPRSAFYEQYF.

This chain uses TRBV10-3 with TRBJ2-1; D remains unclear. CDR1 ENHRY and CDR2 SYGVKD come from the germline V gene. The V end was cut by 2 bases, the J end by 7 bases, with 12 bases between. The CDR3 loop spans 14 amino acids. The CDR3 DNA reads TGTGCCATCAGTGAGGTTAGAGGCGCGAATGAGCAGTTCTTC. Amino acid sequence: CAISEVRGANEQFF.

The V gene is TRBV7-2, the J gene TRBJ2-1; TRBD2 aligns across 7 bases. J gave up 4 bases and V 1 base, and 7 bases lay outside the gene matches. The CDR3 consists of 16 residues. Germline CDR1 reads SGHTA; CDR2 reads FQGNSA. CDR3 DNA sequence: TGTGCCAGCAGCTTAGTGGTGGGACTACTATACAATGAGCAGTTCTTC. Translation gives CASSLVVGLLYNEQFF.

This sequence joins TRBV28 and TRBJ1-4, with 9 bases aligning to TRBD1. The CDR3 covers 17 residues. Per the germline V gene, CDR1 is MDHEN and CDR2 is SYDVKM. V lost 4 bases, J lost 7 bases, and 13 bases stayed unmatched. The CDR3 sequence: CASSSNRQGGFGEKLFF. CDR3 DNA sequence: TGTGCCAGCAGTTCCAACCGACAGGGGGGCTTTGGTGAAAAACTGTTTTTT.

This clone is a singleton in its sample. This chain connects TRBV30 to TRBJ2-2; the D gene is possibly TRBD2 (5 bases). From germline, CDR1 is GTSNPN and CDR2 SVGIG (reference sequence). This CDR3 has 12 amino acids. Trimming pared 5 bases from V and 5 bases from J, leaving 9 bases between. The CDR3 bases are TGTGCCTGGGGACGGGGAACCGGGGAGCTGTTTTTT. It translates to CAWGRGTGELFF.

The chain couples TRBV6-2 or TRBV6-3 to TRBJ1-1, with TRBD1 matching 9 bases. Germline lookup yields CDR1 MNHEY and CDR2 SVGEGT. Unmatched junction bases numbered 8, after V lost 6 bases and J lost 0 bases. This CDR3 has 16 amino acids. The DNA for the CDR3 is TGTGCCAGCAGCGATTGGGGACAGGGCATGAACACTGAAGCTTTCTTT. Residues: CASSDWGQGMNTEAFF.

The V and J genes are TRBV4-3 and TRBJ1-5; no clear D gene. Trimming left V 6 bases short and J 6 bases short, with 15 bases between. The CDR3 has 14 residues. Germline lookup yields CDR1 LGHNA and CDR2 YSLEER. CDR3 sequence (DNA): TGCGCCAGCAGAAGGTCGGGGTCGGGTCAGCCCCAGCATTTT. This gives the protein CASRRSGSGQPQHF.

The chain recombines TRBV6-4 with TRBJ2-1, with a weak D call TRBD1 (6 bases). This CDR3 contains 15 residues. V was shortened by 5 bases and J by 0 bases, with 11 bases between the two germline ends. Germline CDR1 MRHNA, CDR2 SNTAGT. The CDR3 region has the DNA TGTGCCAGCAGTCGCGGACAGAGCTCCTACAATGAGCAGTTCTTC. This codes for CASSRGQSSYNEQFF.

The chain carries TRBV27 and TRBJ2-7, with D tentatively TRBD2 (5 bases). Germline lookup yields CDR1 MNHEY and CDR2 SMNVEV (reference sequence). The CDR3 is 13 residues long. V was cut by 2 bases and J by 0 bases, with 5 bases left in between. CDR3 region: CASSLTSSYEQYF. DNA for the CDR3: TGTGCCAGCAGTTTAACTAGCTCCTACGAGCAGTACTTC.

The rearrangement uses TRBV4-2 and TRBJ2-7, with 7 bases that match TRBD2. This CDR3 spans 16 amino acids. Germline CDR1 and CDR2: LGHNA and YNFKEQ. V trimming: 0 bases; J trimming: 2 bases; junction bases outside the gene matches: 7. This CDR3 reads CASSQDLGGSPYEQYF. CDR3 in DNA: TGTGCCAGCAGCCAAGATTTAGGCGGGAGCCCCTACGAGCAGTACTTC.

J is TRBJ1-1 and V is TRBV6-5; tentatively, D is TRBD1 (5 bases). V lost 3 bases and J lost 3, with 11 bases in between. This CDR3 region has 14 residues. Germline assignment: CDR1 MNHEY and CDR2 SVGAGI. The CDR3 loop is CASSYGGLDTEAFF. The CDR3 coding sequence is TGTGCCAGCAGTTATGGGGGGTTGGACACTGAAGCTTTCTTT.

J is TRBJ2-1 and V is TRBV4-3; D is perhaps TRBD2 (5 bases). The CDR3 has 17 residues. Germline assignment: CDR1 LGHNA and CDR2 YSLEER. V lost 3 bases, J lost 2 bases, and 17 bases lay in between. This CDR3 is CASSHGLAEAPYNEQFF. Here the CDR3 DNA reads TGCGCCAGCAGCCATGGGCTTGCGGAGGCCCCCTACAATGAGCAGTTCTTC.

This clone is a singleton in its sample. V is TRBV28 and J is TRBJ1-3; the D gene is possibly TRBD1 (6 bases). The ends were cut back, 6 bases at V and 4 bases at J, with 7 bases in the middle. Per the germline V gene, CDR1 is MDHEN and CDR2 is SYDVKM. This CDR3 comprises 12 residues. In DNA form, the CDR3 reads TGTGCCAGCAGGGGGGCAGGAAACACCATATATTTT. Its protein is CASRGAGNTIYF.

Here the CDR3 DNA reads TGTGCCAGCAGCACGGGCCAGGGGACCTACGAGCAGTACTTC. Translation gives CASSTGQGTYEQYF. The rearrangement joins TRBV6-6 to TRBJ2-7, with a tentative D call TRBD1 (6 bases). Per the germline V gene, CDR1 is MNHNY and CDR2 is SVGAGI (reference sequence). The V end was cut by 6 bases, the J end by 2 bases, with 14 bases between. This CDR3 has 14 amino acids.

The rearrangement joins TRBV5-6 to TRBJ1-3; tentative D call: TRBD1 (6 bases). Germline lookup yields CDR1 SGHDT and CDR2 YYEEEE. Trimming left V 5 bases short and J 0 bases short, with 12 bases between. This CDR3 is 15 amino acids long. Here the CDR3 reads CASSLTGDSGNTIYF. CDR3 in DNA: TGTGCCAGCAGTTTGACAGGTGACTCTGGAAACACCATATATTTT.

The rearrangement uses TRBV5-1 and TRBJ2-3, with 16 bases matching TRBD2. CDR3 length: 16 residues. V lost 4 bases to trimming and J lost 6 bases; unmatched junction nucleotides: 5. Germline V CDR1 and CDR2: SGHRS, YFSETQ. The CDR3 nucleotides read TGCGCCAGCAGCCCGGGACTAGCGGGAGGGCCCGATACGCAGTATTTT. Its translation: CASSPGLAGGPDTQYF.

The chain combines TRBV21-1 with TRBJ2-3; the table calls TRBD2, which could not be checked here. TRBV21-1 is deemed a pseudogene. The CDR3 loop spans 13 amino acids. In DNA form, the CDR3 reads TGTGCCAGCAGGTCTCTCGGCACAGATACGCAGTATTTT. Protein: CASRSLGTDTQYF.

The DNA for the CDR3 is TGTGCCAGCAGCGACAGGGACAGTATTAATTCACCCCTCCACTTT. Translated: CASSDRDSINSPLHF. The chain employs TRBV3-1 (or the pseudogene TRBV3-2) and TRBJ1-6, with 7 nucleotides matching TRBD1. The CDR3 is 15 residues long. Germline CDR1 reads LGHDT; CDR2 reads YNNKEL (reference sequence). V gave up 5 bases and J gave up 6 bases; unmatched junction bases: 7.

J is TRBJ2-7 and V is TRBV9; no clear D. This CDR3 is built from 16 residues. The V and J ends lost 0 bases and 4 bases respectively, with 17 bases between them. Germline V CDR1 and CDR2: SGDLS, YYNGEE. CDR3 sequence reads: CASSVGSTPLLYEQYF. In DNA, the CDR3 is TGTGCCAGCAGCGTAGGGTCTACTCCCCTATTATACGAGCAGTACTTC.